This record looks at one T cell receptor (beta chain) sequence and its context. Its antigen is unknown. The sample belongs to a study of OX40 agonist ivuxolimab in advanced cancers. Findings and caveats of the study: Relatively little clonal expansion, among the lowest observed, appeared in partial responders at 0.1-3.0 mg/kg.

The repertoire was sequenced with immunoSEQ multiplex PCR; TCRdb's copy has only in-frame clones and lacks some. This sample carries around 95,000 clones, approximately 90% of them seen once, and the ten largest clones take less than 0.2%. Cycle 7 day 1, cycle 4 day 1, and baseline were the timepoints at which blood was sampled. The CDR3 runs 16 residues. With 10 bases clipped from V and 3 bases from J, the junction kept 11 bases outside the gene matches. Germline assignment: CDR1 ENHRY and CDR2 SYGVKD. This clonotype was obtained from an adult with an advanced solid tumor such as melanoma, head and neck, liver or kidney cancer. The sequenced sample was CD4+ or CD8+ T cells sorted from blood, obtained in a trial of the OX40 agonist ivuxolimab. V is TRBV10-3 and J is TRBJ2-3; 12 bases map to TRBD2. CDR3 loop: CASGALAGGRTDTQYF. The CDR3 coding sequence is TGTGCCAGCGGGGCACTAGCGGGGGGCCGGACAGATACGCAGTATTTT.